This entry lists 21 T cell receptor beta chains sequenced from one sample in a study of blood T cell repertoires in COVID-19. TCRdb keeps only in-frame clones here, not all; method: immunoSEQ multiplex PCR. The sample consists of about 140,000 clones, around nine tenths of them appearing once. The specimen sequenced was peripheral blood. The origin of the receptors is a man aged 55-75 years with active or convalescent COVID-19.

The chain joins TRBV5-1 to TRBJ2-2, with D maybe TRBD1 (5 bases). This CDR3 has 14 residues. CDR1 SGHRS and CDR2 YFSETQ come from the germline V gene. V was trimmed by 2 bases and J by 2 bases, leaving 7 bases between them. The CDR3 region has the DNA TGCGCCAGCAGCTTTGACAGTAACACCGGGGAGCTGTTTTTT. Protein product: CASSFDSNTGELFF.

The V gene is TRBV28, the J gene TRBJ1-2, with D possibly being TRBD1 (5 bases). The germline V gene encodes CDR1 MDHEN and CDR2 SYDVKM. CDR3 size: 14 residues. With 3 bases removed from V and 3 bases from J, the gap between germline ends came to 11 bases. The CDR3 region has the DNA TGTGCCAGCAGTTTGGAACAGGCCCACTATGGCTACACCTTC. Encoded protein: CASSLEQAHYGYTF.

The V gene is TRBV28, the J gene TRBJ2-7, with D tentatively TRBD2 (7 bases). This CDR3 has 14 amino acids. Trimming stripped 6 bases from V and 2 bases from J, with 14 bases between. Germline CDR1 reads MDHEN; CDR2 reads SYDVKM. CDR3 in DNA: TGTGCCAGCAGATTGGGGGGGCTGGCCTACGAGCAGTACTTC. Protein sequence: CASRLGGLAYEQYF.

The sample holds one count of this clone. This chain's CDR3 is CASSLVGGSNQPQHF. DNA for the CDR3: TGTGCCAGCAGCTTAGTGGGGGGAAGCAATCAGCCCCAGCATTTT. The gene calls are TRBV7-2 and TRBJ1-5; D possibly corresponds to TRBD1 (5 bases). Trimming pared 1 base from V and 1 base from J, leaving 8 bases between. The germline gives CDR1 SGHTA, CDR2 FQGNSA. This CDR3 has 15 amino acids. Combining the CDR3 with reference TRBV7-2 and TRBJ1-5 gives the whole variable domain GAGVSQSPSNKVTEKGKDVELRCDPISGHTALYWYRQSLGQGLEFLIYFQGNSAPDKSGLPSDRFSAERTGGSVSTLTIQRTQQEDSAVYLCASSLVGGSNQPQHFGDGTRLSIL.

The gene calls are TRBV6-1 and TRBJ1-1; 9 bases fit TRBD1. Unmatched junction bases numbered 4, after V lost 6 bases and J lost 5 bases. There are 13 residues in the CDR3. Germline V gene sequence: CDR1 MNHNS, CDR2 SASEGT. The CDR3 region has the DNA TGTGCCAGCAGACAGGGGGCAAAAACTGAAGCTTTCTTT. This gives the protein CASRQGAKTEAFF.

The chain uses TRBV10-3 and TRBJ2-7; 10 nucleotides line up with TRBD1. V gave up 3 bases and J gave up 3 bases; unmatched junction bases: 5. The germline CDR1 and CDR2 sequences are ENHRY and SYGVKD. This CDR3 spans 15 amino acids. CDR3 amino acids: CAISETGTGDYEQYF. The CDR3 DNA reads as TGTGCCATCAGTGAAACGGGGACAGGGGACTACGAGCAGTACTTC.

The CDR3 bases are TGTGCCAGCAGACTCCTCGGACAGGGGGGCTATGGCTACACCTTC. Amino acids: CASRLLGQGGYGYTF. The V gene is TRBV28, the J gene TRBJ1-2; 10 bases are shared with TRBD1. The CDR3 has 15 residues. Losses at the gene ends were 6 bases for V and 4 bases for J; bases not matched to a gene: 8. The germline V gene encodes CDR1 MDHEN and CDR2 SYDVKM.

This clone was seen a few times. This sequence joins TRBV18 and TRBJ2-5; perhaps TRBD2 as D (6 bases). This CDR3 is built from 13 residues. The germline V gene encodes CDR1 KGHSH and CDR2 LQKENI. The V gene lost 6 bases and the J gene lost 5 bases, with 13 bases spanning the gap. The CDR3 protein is CASSRETGETQYF. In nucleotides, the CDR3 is TGTGCCAGCTCCCGGGAGACGGGTGAGACCCAGTACTTC.

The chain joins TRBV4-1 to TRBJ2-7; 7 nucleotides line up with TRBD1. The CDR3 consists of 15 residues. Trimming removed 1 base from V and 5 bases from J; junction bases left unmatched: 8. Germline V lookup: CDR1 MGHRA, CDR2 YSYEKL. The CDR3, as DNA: TGCGCCAGCAGCCAAGGCGACAGGGATATCGACGAGCAGTACTTC. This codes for CASSQGDRDIDEQYF.

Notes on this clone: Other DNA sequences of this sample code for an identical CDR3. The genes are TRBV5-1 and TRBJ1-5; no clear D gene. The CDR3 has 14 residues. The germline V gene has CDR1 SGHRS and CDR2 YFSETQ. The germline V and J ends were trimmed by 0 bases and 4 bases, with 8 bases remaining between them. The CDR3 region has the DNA TGCGCCAGCAGCTTGGGAGGCCCTAATCAGCCCCAGCATTTT. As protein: CASSLGGPNQPQHF. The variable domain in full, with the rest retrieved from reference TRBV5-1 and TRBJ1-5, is KAGVTQTPRYLIKTRGQQVTLSCSPISGHRSVSWYQQTPGQGLQFLFEYFSETQRNKGNFPGRFSGRQFSNSRSEMNVSTLELGDSALYLCASSLGGPNQPQHFGDGTRLSIL.

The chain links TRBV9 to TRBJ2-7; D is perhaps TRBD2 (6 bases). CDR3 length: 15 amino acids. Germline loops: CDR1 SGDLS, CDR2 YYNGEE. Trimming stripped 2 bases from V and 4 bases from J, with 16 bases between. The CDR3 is CASSVRGEESYEQYF. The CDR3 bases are TGTGCCAGCAGCGTGCGGGGTGAGGAATCATACGAGCAGTACTTC.

The CDR3 spells CASSWAGVQSNQPQHF. The CDR3, as DNA: TGTGCCAGCAGCTGGGCCGGGGTTCAGAGCAATCAGCCCCAGCATTTT. This chain links TRBV5-6 with TRBJ1-5; D unclear. Germline V CDR1 and CDR2: SGHDT, YYEEEE. V shed 3 bases and J shed 1 base, with 14 bases lying between them. The CDR3 is 16 amino acids.

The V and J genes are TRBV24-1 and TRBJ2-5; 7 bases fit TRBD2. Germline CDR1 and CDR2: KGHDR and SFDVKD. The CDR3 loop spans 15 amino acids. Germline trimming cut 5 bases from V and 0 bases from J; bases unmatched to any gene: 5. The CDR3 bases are TGTGCCACCAGTGTCGGGGGGTCGTACCAAGAGACCCAGTACTTC. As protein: CATSVGGSYQETQYF.

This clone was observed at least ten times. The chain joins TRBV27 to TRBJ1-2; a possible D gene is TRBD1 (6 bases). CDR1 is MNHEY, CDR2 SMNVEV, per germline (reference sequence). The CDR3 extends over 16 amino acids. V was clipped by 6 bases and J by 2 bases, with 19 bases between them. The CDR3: CASRGNSAQGNYGYTF. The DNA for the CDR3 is TGTGCCAGCAGGGGTAATTCGGCGCAGGGGAACTATGGCTACACCTTC.

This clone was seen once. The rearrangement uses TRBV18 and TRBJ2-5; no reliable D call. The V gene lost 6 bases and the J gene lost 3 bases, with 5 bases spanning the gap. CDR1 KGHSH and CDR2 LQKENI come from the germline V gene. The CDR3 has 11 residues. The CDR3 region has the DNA TGTGCCAGCTCCTCCGAAGAGACCCAGTACTTC. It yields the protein CASSSEETQYF.

The chain's CDR3 is CASTPPGTGKNYGYTF. CDR3 DNA: TGTGCCAGCACCCCACCAGGGACAGGGAAAAACTATGGCTACACCTTC. The chain is built from TRBV5-4 and TRBJ1-2, with 9 bases that match TRBD1. There are 16 residues in the CDR3. Germline trimming cut 6 bases from V and 2 bases from J; bases unmatched to any gene: 11. Germline CDR1 is SGHNT and CDR2 is YYREEE (reference sequence). The full variable domain, completed using reference TRBV5-4 and TRBJ1-2, is ETGVTQSPTHLIKTRGQQVTLRCSSQSGHNTVSWYQQALGQGPQFIFQYYREEENGRGNFPPRFSGLQFPNYSSELNVNALELDDSALYLCASTPPGTGKNYGYTFGSGTRLTVV.

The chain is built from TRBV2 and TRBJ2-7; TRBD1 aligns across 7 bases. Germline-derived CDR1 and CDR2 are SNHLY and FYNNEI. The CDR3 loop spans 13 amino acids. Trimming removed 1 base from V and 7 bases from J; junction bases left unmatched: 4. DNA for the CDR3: TGTGCCAGCAGTGAAGGGGCAGGGGGTGAGCAGTACTTC. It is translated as CASSEGAGGEQYF.

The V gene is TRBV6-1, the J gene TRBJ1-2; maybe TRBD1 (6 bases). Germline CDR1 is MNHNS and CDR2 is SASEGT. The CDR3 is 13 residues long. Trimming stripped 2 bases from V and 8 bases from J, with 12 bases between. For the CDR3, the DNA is TGTGCCAGCAGTGAAAGGGGGTCTTTCGGCTACACCTTC. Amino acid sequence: CASSERGSFGYTF.

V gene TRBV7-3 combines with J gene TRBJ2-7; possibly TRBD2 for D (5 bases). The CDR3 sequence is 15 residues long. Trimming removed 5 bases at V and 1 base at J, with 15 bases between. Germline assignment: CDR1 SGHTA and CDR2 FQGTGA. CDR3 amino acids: CASSPDLYMSYEQYF. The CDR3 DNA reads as TGTGCCAGCAGCCCGGACTTATACATGTCCTACGAGCAGTACTTC.

CDR3 in DNA: TGTGCCAGCAGTTCCGCGGATAGCAATCAGCCCCAGCATTTT. Translating gives CASSSADSNQPQHF. The chain has TRBV6-6 and TRBJ1-5; D is unresolved. CDR1 and CDR2 (germline): MNHNY, SVGAGI (reference sequence). V shed 4 bases and J shed 0 bases, with 7 bases lying between them. This CDR3 comprises 14 residues.

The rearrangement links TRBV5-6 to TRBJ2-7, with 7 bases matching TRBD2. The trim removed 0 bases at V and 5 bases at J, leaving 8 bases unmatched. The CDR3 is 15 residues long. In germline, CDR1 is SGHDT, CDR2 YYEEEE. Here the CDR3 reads CASSLVYSGKHEQYF. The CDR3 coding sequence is TGTGCCAGCAGCTTGGTGTACAGCGGGAAACACGAGCAGTACTTC.